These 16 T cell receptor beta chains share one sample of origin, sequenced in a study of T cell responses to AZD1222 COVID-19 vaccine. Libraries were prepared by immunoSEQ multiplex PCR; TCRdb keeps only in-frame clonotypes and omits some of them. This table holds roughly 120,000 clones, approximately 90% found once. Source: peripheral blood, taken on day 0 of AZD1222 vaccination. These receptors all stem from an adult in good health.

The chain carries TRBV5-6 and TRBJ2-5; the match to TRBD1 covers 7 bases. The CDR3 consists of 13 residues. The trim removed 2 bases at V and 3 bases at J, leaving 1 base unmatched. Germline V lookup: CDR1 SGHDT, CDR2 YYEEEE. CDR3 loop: CASSFDREETQYF. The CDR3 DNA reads TGTGCCAGCAGCTTCGACAGGGAAGAGACCCAGTACTTC. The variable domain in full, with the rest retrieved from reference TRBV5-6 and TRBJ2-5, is DAGVTQSPTHLIKTRGQQVTLRCSPKSGHDTVSWYQQALGQGPQFIFQYYEEEERQRGNFPDRFSGHQFPNYSSELNVNALLLGDSALYLCASSFDREETQYFGPGTRLLVL.

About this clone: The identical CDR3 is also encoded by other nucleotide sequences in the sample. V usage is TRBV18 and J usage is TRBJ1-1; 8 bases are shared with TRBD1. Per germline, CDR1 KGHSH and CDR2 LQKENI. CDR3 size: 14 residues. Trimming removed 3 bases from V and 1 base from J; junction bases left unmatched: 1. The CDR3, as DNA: TGTGCCAGCTCACCGACAGGGGAGAACACTGAAGCTTTCTTT. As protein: CASSPTGENTEAFF.

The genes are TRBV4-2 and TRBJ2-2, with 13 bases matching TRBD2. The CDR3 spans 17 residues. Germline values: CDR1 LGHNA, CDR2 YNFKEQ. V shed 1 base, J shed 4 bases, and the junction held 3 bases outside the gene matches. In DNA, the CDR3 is TGTGCCAGCAGCCAAGCGGGACTAGCGGGACTCACCGGGGAGCTGTTTTTT. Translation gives CASSQAGLAGLTGELFF.

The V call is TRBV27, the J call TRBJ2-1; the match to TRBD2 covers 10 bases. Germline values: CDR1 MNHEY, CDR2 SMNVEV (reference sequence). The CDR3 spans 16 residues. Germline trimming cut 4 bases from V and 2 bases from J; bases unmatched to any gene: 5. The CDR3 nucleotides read TGTGCCAGCAGTTCTAGCGGGAGAGACACCTACAATGAGCAGTTCTTC. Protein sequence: CASSSSGRDTYNEQFF.

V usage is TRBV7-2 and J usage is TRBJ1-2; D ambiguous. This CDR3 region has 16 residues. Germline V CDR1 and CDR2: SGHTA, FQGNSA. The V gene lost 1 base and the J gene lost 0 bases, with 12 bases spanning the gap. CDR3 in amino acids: CASSLGGFGANYGYTF. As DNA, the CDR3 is TGTGCCAGCAGCTTAGGGGGATTCGGTGCTAACTATGGCTACACCTTC.

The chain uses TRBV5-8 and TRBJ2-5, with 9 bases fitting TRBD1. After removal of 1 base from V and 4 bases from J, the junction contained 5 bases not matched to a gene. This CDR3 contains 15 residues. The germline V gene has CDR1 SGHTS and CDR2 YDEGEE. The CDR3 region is CASSLRGQGIETQYF. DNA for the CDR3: TGTGCCAGCAGCTTGCGGGGACAGGGAATAGAGACCCAGTACTTC.

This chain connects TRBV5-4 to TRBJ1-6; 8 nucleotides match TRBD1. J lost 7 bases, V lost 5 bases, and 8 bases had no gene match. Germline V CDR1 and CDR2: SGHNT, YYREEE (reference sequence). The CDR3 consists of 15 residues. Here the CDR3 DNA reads TGTGCCAGCAGTACACCGGGACAGGAAAATTCACCCCTCCACTTT. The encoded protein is CASSTPGQENSPLHF.

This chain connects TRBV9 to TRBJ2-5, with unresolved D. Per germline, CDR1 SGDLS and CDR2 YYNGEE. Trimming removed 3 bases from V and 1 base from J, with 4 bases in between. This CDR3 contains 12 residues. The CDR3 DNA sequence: TGTGCCAGCAGCGGCGTCCAAGAGACCCAGTACTTC. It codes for CASSGVQETQYF.

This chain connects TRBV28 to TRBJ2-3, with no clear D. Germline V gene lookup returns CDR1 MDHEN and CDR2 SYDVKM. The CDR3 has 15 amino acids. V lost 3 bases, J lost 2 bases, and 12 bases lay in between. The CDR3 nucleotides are TGTGCCAGCAGTTTTCCCAGGAAGATCACAGATACGCAGTATTTT. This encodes CASSFPRKITDTQYF.

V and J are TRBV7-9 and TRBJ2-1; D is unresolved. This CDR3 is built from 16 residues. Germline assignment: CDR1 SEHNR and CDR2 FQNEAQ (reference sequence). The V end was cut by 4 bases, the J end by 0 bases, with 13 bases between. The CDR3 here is CASSSLDRSSYNEQFF. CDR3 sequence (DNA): TGTGCCAGCAGCTCACTCGACCGATCCTCCTACAATGAGCAGTTCTTC.

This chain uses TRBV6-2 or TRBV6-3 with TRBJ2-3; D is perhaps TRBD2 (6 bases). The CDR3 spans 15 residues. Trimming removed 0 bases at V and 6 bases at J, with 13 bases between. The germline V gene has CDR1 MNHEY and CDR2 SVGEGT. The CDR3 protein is CASSYSKGSGDTQYF. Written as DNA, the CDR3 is TGTGCCAGCAGTTACTCGAAGGGTAGCGGTGATACGCAGTATTTT.

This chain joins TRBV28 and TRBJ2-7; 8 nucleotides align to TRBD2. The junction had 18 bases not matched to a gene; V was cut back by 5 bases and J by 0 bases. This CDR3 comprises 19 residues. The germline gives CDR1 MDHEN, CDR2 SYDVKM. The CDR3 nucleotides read TGTGCCAGCAGTCTATACCGCGGTAATAGCGGGAAGAACTCCTACGAGCAGTACTTC. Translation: CASSLYRGNSGKNSYEQYF. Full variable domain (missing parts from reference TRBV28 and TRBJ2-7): DVKVTQSSRYLVKRTGEKVFLECVQDMDHENMFWYRQDPGLGLRLIYFSYDVKMKEKGDIPEGYSVSREKKERFSLILESASTNQTSMYLCASSLYRGNSGKNSYEQYFGPGTRLTVT.

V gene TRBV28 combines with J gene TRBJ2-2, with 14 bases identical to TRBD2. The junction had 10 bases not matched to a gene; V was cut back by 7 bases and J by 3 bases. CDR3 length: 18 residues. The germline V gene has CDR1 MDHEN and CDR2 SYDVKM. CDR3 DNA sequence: TGTGCCAGCAACTCTCCGGGACTAGCGGGGGATCACACCGGGGAGCTGTTTTTT. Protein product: CASNSPGLAGDHTGELFF.

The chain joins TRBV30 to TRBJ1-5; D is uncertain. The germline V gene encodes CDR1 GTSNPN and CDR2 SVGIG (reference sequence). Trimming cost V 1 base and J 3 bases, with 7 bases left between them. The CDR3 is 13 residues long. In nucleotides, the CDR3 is TGTGCCTGGAGTGGCGGCCTCAATCAGCCCCAGCATTTT. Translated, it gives CAWSGGLNQPQHF. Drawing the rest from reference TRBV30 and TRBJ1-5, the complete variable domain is SQTIHQWPATLVQPVGSPLSLECTVEGTSNPNLYWYRQAAGRGLQLLFYSVGIGQISSEVPQNLSASRPQDRQFILSSKKLLLSDSGFYLCAWSGGLNQPQHFGDGTRLSIL.

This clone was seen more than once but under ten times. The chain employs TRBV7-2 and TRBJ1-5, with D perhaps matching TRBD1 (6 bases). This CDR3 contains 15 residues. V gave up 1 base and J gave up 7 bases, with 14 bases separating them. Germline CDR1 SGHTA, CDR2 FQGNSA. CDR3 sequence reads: CASSLDLQGRQPQHF. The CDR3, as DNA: TGTGCCAGCAGCTTAGATCTACAGGGTAGACAGCCCCAGCATTTT. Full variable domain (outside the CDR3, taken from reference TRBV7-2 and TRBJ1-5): GAGVSQSPSNKVTEKGKDVELRCDPISGHTALYWYRQSLGQGLEFLIYFQGNSAPDKSGLPSDRFSAERTGGSVSTLTIQRTQQEDSAVYLCASSLDLQGRQPQHFGDGTRLSIL.

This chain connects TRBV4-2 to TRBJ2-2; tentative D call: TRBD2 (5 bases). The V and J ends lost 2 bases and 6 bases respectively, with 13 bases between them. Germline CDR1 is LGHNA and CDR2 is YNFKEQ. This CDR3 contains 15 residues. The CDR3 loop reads CASSQTFTRAGELFF. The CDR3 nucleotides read TGTGCCAGCAGCCAAACCTTCACTAGGGCCGGGGAGCTGTTTTTT.